The present T cell receptor beta chain was sequenced within a study of T cell responses to AZD1222 COVID-19 vaccine. Profiled with immunoSEQ multiplex PCR; TCRdb holds only in-frame clones, not every one. Among 150,000 or so clones, roughly 92% were seen once, and the ten largest hold about 4.8%. Comment on this clone: Its specificity is unknown. This sample includes further DNA sequences coding for the same CDR3.

Notes on the study in general: Per reports, nearly half of all spike-specific TCRs target regions that are unmutated in variants.

This sequence was found in an adult in good health. Here the sequenced sample was peripheral blood, taken on day 0 of AZD1222 vaccination.

The CDR3 spells CASSPGQGGNSPLHF. CDR3 bases: TGTGCCAGCTCACCGGGCCAGGGCGGTAATTCACCCCTCCACTTT. The gene calls are TRBV18 and TRBJ1-6; TRBD1 might be the D (5 bases). Germline V gives CDR1 KGHSH, CDR2 LQKENI. Trimming pared 3 bases from V and 6 bases from J, leaving 12 bases between. The length of the CDR3 is 15 residues.